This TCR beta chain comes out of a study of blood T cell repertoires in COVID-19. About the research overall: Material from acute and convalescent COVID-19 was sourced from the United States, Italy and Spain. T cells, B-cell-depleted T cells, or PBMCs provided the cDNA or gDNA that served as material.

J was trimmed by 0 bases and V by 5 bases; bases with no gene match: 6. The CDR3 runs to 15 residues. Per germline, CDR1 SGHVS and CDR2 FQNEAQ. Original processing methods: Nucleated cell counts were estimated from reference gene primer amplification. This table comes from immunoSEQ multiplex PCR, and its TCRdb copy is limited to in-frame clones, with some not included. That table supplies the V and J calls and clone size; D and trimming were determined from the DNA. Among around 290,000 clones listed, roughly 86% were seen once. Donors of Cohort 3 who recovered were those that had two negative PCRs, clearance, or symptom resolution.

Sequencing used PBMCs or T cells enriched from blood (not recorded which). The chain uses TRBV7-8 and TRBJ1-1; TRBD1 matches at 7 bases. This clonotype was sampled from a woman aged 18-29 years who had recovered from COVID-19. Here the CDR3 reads CASSERGQMNTEAFF. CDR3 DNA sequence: TGTGCCAGCAGCGAGAGGGGACAGATGAACACTGAAGCTTTCTTT.